This T cell receptor (beta chain) was sequenced in a study of T cells in Graves' hyperthyroidism and ophthalmopathy. Study-level results: Progression to ophthalmopathy was predicted a median of approximately 6.4 months early. Stable hyperthyroidism was told apart from ophthalmopathy by a model built on 13 V-J features.

As regards this clonotype: What it binds is not known.

RNA transcripts gave rise to amplified TCR beta CDR3 regions. HTBI primers drove first-round RT-PCR of the TCR CDR3. MiXCR, applied by TCRdb to the multiplex PCR reads, yields one record per CDR3 protein. In the table there are 550,000 to 650,000 distinct CDR3 sequences, approximately 13% of which are singletons. Germline V lookup: CDR1 MNHNS, CDR2 SASEGT. The CDR3 consists of 14 residues. The V segment lost 5 bases and the J segment 3 bases; nucleotides outside the gene matches: 6. Newly diagnosed hyperthyroidism, duration under 2 months, in patients aged 18 to 65. This blood was taken when hyperthyroidism was first diagnosed, before any ophthalmopathy symptoms existed.

The sequence was collected from a woman aged 30 to 39 with Graves' hyperthyroidism that later progressed to Graves' ophthalmopathy. The genes are TRBV6-1 and TRBJ2-7; 8 nucleotides match TRBD2. Input material: blood. The CDR3 loop is CASSPGGRIYEQYF. Here the CDR3 DNA reads TGTGCCAGCAGTCCGGGAGGGAGGATCTACGAGCAGTACTTC.